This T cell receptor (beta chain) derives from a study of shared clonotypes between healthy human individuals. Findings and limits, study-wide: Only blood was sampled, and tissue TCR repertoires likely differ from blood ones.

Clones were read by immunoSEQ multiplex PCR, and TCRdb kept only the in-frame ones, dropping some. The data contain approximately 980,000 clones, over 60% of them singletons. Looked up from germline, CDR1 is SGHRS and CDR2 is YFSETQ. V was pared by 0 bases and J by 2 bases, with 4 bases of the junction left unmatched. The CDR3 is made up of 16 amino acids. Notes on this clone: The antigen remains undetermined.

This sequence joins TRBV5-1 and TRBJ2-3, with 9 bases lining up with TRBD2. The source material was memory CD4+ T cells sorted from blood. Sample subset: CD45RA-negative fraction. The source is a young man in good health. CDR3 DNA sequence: TGCGCCAGCAGCTTGGAGAGCGGGGGGTCCACAGATACGCAGTATTTT. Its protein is CASSLESGGSTDTQYF.